These T cell receptor beta chains were read from a single sample in a study of T cell responses to AZD1222 COVID-19 vaccine. Produced via immunoSEQ multiplex PCR; TCRdb's table is partial and in-frame only. The sample shows 77,000 or so clones, 85% to 95% of them seen only once. Material: peripheral blood, obtained 28 days after the second AZD1222 dose. These receptors originate from an adult who received the AZD1222 COVID-19 vaccine. The CDR3 runs from the conserved cysteine through the conserved F or W. D genes are given only for firm matches. Clone size is stated in some rows and not others, as once, few, many or a class when expanded.

clone_size d_call j_call v_call cdr3_aa cdr3_nt
. . TRBJ2-1 TRBV7-2 CASSLVHIARRNEQFF TGTGCCAGCAGCTTAGTACATATCGCTAGGAGGAATGAGCAGTTCTTC
. . TRBJ2-3 TRBV11-2 CASSLELVEDTQYF TGTGCCAGCAGCTTAGAGTTGGTCGAGGATACGCAGTATTTT
. TRBD1 TRBJ2-5 TRBV7-2 CASSSRDRQETQYF TGTGCCAGCAGCTCCCGGGACAGGCAAGAGACCCAGTACTTC
. . TRBJ1-4 TRBV19 CASSRRPVINEKLFF TGTGCCAGTAGTAGACGACCGGTCATTAATGAAAAACTGTTTTTT
. . TRBJ1-6 TRBV19 CASSNRVYNSPLHF TGTGCCAGTAGTAACAGGGTTTATAATTCACCCCTCCACTTT
. TRBD1 TRBJ1-2 TRBV12-3/TRBV12-4 CASSSRTGYGYTF TGTGCCAGCAGTTCCCGGACAGGGTACGGCTACACCTTC
. TRBD2 TRBJ2-7 TRBV18 CASSHSGRAISYEQYF TGTGCCAGCTCACATAGCGGGAGGGCCATTTCCTACGAGCAGTACTTC
. . TRBJ1-1 TRBV6-4 CASSDSFGSTEAFF TGTGCCAGCAGTGACTCTTTTGGTAGCACTGAAGCTTTCTTT
. . TRBJ2-2 TRBV3-1/TRBV3-2 CASSQLTDTGELFF TGTGCCAGCAGCCAGCTCACAGACACCGGGGAGCTGTTTTTT
. TRBD1 TRBJ2-7 TRBV2 CASNLRTGGFNKQYF TGTGCCAGCAATCTCAGGACAGGGGGCTTTAATAAGCAGTACTTC
. . TRBJ2-7 TRBV2 CASSEWGGRNSYEQYF TGTGCCAGCAGTGAATGGGGGGGGCGCAACTCCTACGAGCAGTACTTC
. . TRBJ1-1 TRBV7-2 CASSLVEGVEAFF TGTGCCAGCAGCTTAGTAGAGGGGGTTGAAGCTTTCTTT
once . TRBJ1-2 TRBV9 CASSEVTAGYGYTF TGTGCCAGCAGCGAGGTGACGGCCGGATATGGCTACACCTTC
. . TRBJ1-5 TRBV28 CASSGTGSLVPQHF TGTGCCAGCAGTGGTACAGGGAGCCTAGTGCCCCAGCATTTT
. . TRBJ1-1 TRBV28 CASSLTVLVNTEAFF TGTGCCAGCAGTTTAACAGTACTAGTGAACACTGAAGCTTTCTTT
few . TRBJ2-5 TRBV28 CASSLEETQYF TGTGCCAGCAGTTTAGAAGAGACCCAGTACTTC
. . TRBJ2-1 TRBV7-3 CASSYSDYNEQFF TGTGCCAGCAGCTACTCAGACTACAATGAGCAGTTCTTC
. . TRBJ1-2 TRBV21-1 CASSKSPREYYGYTF TGTGCCAGCAGCAAAAGTCCCAGGGAGTACTATGGCTACACCTTC
. . TRBJ1-1 TRBV9 CASSVEGGTEAFF TGTGCCAGCAGCGTAGAAGGGGGCACTGAAGCTTTCTTT
. . TRBJ2-1 TRBV4-1 CASSHLDMVSYNEQFF TGCGCCAGCAGCCACCTCGACATGGTTTCCTACAATGAGCAGTTCTTC
. . TRBJ1-2 TRBV6-5 CASSYGGMGYTF TGTGCCAGCAGTTACGGGGGTATGGGCTACACCTTC
once TRBD1 TRBJ2-1 TRBV5-6 CASSLPGQGFDEQFF TGTGCCAGCAGCTTACCGGGACAGGGGTTCGATGAGCAGTTCTTC
. . TRBJ2-6 TRBV7-2 CASSLGPGNGANVLTF TGTGCCAGCAGCTTAGGACCGGGGAACGGGGCCAACGTCCTGACTTTC
few . TRBJ1-3 TRBV6-5 CATPGGLGNTIYF TGTGCCACCCCGGGGGGCTTAGGAAACACCATATATTTT
. TRBD1 TRBJ1-6 TRBV28 CASSRQGGHSPLHF TGTGCCAGCAGTCGACAGGGGGGGCATTCACCCCTCCACTTT
. . TRBJ2-3 TRBV15 CATSRVAEDTQYF TGTGCCACCAGCAGAGTTGCGGAGGATACGCAGTATTTT
. . TRBJ2-3 TRBV6-6 CASSYSKPPPTDTQYF TGTGCCAGCAGTTACTCTAAGCCCCCACCCACAGATACGCAGTATTTT
. . TRBJ2-5 TRBV6-5 CASRTRAEETQYF TGTGCCAGCAGAACGAGGGCGGAAGAGACCCAGTACTTC
once . TRBJ1-1 TRBV5-1 CASSLGDEAFF TGCGCCAGCAGCTTGGGCGATGAAGCTTTCTTT
. . TRBJ1-1 TRBV6-1 CASSESRYTEAFF TGTGCCAGCAGTGAATCCCGTTACACTGAAGCTTTCTTT
. . TRBJ2-7 TRBV28 CASSLWGGGNEQYF TGTGCCAGCAGTTTATGGGGAGGCGGGAACGAGCAGTACTTC
. TRBD2 TRBJ2-7 TRBV7-8 CASSLLAGGLYEQYF TGTGCCAGCAGCTTACTAGCGGGAGGGCTCTACGAGCAGTACTTC
. TRBD1 TRBJ1-2 TRBV12-3/TRBV12-4 CASSPGQEGYTF TGTGCCAGCAGTCCTGGACAGGAGGGCTACACCTTC
. TRBD1 TRBJ1-5 TRBV6-2/TRBV6-3 CASSYSIGAGTGAAQPQHF TGTGCCAGCAGTTACTCGATCGGCGCCGGGACAGGGGCGGCTCAGCCCCAGCATTTT
. . TRBJ1-4 TRBV2 CASGERSEKLFF TGTGCCAGTGGGGAAAGGAGTGAAAAACTGTTTTTT
few TRBD1 TRBJ2-5 TRBV11-2 CASSRMDRETQYF TGTGCCAGCAGCCGGATGGACAGGGAGACCCAGTACTTC
. . TRBJ1-5 TRBV2 CASSEVETGRQPQHF TGTGCCAGCAGTGAAGTTGAAACAGGGCGTCAGCCCCAGCATTTT
. . TRBJ2-5 TRBV7-9 CASAKLETQYF TGTGCCAGCGCCAAGTTGGAGACCCAGTACTTC
. . TRBJ1-5 TRBV19 CASSIVWGRGNQPQHF TGTGCCAGTAGTATAGTCTGGGGACGGGGAAATCAGCCCCAGCATTTT
. TRBD2 TRBJ2-5 TRBV15 CATSSAVREGQETQYF TGTGCCACCAGCAGTGCCGTGCGGGAGGGCCAAGAGACCCAGTACTTC
few . TRBJ1-1 TRBV19 CASSGYSMNTEAFF TGTGCCAGTAGTGGATACAGTATGAACACTGAAGCTTTCTTT